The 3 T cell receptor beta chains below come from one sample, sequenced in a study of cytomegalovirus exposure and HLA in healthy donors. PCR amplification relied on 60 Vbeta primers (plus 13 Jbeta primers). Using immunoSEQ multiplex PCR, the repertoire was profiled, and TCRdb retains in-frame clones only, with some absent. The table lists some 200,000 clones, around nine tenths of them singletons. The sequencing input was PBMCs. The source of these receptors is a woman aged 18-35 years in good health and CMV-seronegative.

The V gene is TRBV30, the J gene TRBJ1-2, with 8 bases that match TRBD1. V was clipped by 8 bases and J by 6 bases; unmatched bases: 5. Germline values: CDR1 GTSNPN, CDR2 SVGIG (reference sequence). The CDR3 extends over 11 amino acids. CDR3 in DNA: TGTGCCCGTAAACAGGGGGATGGCTACACCTTC. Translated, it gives CARKQGDGYTF.

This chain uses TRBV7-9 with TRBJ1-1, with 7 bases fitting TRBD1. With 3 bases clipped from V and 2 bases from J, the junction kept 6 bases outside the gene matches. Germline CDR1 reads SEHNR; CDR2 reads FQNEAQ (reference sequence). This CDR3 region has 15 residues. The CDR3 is CASSFSGQRNTEAFF. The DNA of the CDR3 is TGTGCCAGCAGCTTCTCGGGACAGAGAAACACTGAAGCTTTCTTT. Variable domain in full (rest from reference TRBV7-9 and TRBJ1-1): DTGVSQNPRHKITKRGQNVTFRCDPISEHNRLYWYRQTLGQGPEFLTYFQNEAQLEKSRLLSDRFSAERPKGSFSTLEIQRTEQGDSAMYLCASSFSGQRNTEAFFGQGTRLTVV.

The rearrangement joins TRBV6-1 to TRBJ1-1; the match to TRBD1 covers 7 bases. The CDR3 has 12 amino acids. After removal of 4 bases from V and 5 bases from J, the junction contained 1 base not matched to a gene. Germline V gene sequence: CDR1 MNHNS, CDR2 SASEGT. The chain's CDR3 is CASSVQGTEAFF. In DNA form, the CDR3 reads TGTGCCAGCAGTGTACAGGGGACTGAAGCTTTCTTT.